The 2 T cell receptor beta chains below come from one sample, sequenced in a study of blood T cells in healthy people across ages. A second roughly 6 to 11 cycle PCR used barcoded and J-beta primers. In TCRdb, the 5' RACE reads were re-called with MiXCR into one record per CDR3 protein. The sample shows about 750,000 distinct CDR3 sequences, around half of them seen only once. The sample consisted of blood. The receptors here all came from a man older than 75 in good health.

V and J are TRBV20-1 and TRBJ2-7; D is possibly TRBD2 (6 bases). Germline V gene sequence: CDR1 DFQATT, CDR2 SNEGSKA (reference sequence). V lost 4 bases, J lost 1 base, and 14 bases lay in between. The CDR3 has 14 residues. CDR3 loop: CSATGGAVSYEQYF. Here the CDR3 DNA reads TGCAGTGCTACCGGGGGAGCGGTATCCTACGAGCAGTACTTC.

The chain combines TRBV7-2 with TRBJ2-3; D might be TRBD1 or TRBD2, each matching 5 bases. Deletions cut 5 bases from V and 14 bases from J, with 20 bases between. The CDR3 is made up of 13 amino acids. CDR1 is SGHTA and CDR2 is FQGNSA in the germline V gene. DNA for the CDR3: TGTGCCAGCAGCCCCGGGACGAACAGATGCGCGTATTTT. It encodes CASSPGTNRCAYF.